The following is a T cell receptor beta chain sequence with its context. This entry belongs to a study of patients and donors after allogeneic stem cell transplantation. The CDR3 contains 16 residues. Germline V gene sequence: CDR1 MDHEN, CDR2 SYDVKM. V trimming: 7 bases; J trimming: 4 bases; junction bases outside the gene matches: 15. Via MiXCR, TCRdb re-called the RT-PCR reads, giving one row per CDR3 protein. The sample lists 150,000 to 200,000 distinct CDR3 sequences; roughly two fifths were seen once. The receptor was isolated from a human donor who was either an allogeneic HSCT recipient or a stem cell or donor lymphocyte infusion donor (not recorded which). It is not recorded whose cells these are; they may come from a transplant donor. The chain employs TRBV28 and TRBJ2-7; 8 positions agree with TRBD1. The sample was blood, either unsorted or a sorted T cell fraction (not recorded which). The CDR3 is CASKRWVGTGGYEQYF. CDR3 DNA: TGTGCCAGCAAACGTTGGGTCGGGACAGGAGGTTACGAGCAGTACTTC.